Presented here are 30 T cell receptor beta chains from one specimen sequenced in a study of Tregs in tolerant kidney transplant recipients. The protocol was immunoSEQ multiplex PCR, while the TCRdb copy is restricted to in-frame clones and leaves out a portion. The listing contains about 48,000 clones. This specimen was CD4+ T cells from blood, taken before the transplant. Every receptor here comes from a human donor who received a combined kidney and bone marrow transplant.

Comment on this clone: From the germline J gene comes the end of the CDR3, since the read stops 3 residues before it. This chain connects TRBV7-3 to TRBJ1-1; TRBD1 matches 10 bases. CDR3 length: 14 amino acids. CDR1 and CDR2 (germline): SGHTA, FQGTGA. J lost 7 bases, V lost 5 bases, and 7 bases had no gene match. Partial CDR3 DNA: TGTGCCAGCAGCCTTACCGGGACAGGGGATGAA. Translated: CASSLTGTGDE. The full CDR3 sequence reads CASSLTGTGDEAFF.

On this clone itself: The DNA ends 3 residues before the CDR3 does, and the rest of the CDR3 is filled in from the germline J gene. The chain joins TRBV2 to TRBJ2-7; maybe TRBD1 (5 bases). The length of the CDR3 is 14 residues. Germline V gene sequence: CDR1 SNHLY, CDR2 FYNNEI. Trimming left V 0 bases short and J 6 bases short, with 12 bases between. CDR3 bases read: TGTGCCAGCAGTGAAGCGCTTAGAAGGGGCGAG. Its translation is CASSEALRRGE. The complete CDR3 reads CASSEALRRGEQYF.

Worth noting for this clone: Coverage ceases 3 residues before the CDR3 finishes, and the germline J gene fills in the end. The J gene is TRBJ1-3, the V gene TRBV18, with no clear D. Per the germline V gene, CDR1 is KGHSH and CDR2 is LQKENI. CDR3 size: 17 residues. V was cut by 3 bases and J by 0 bases, with 15 bases left in between. Incomplete CDR3 DNA: TGTGCCAGCTCACCGTTCCCTCGAGGGCACTCTGGAAACACC. Translated, it gives CASSPFPRGHSGNT. The entire CDR3 protein is CASSPFPRGHSGNTIYF.

In the case of this clone: The read terminates 3 residues ahead of where the CDR3 ends, so the germline J gene completes it. The same CDR3 arises from other DNA sequences in this sample as well. The chain couples TRBV20-1 to TRBJ2-7, with D possibly TRBD2 on 5 matching bases. The CDR3 length is 12 residues. Germline loops: CDR1 DFQATT, CDR2 SNEGSKA (reference sequence). V was pared by 5 bases and J by 2 bases, with 10 bases between. The part of the CDR3 DNA that was read is TGCAGTGCTGGACTCCTACCCTACGAG. This encodes CSAGLLPYE. The full CDR3 protein is CSAGLLPYEQYF.

Concerning this clone: The CDR3 end is not reached by the read, which stops 3 residues before it; the germline J gene fills it in. V gene TRBV6-2 or TRBV6-3 combines with J gene TRBJ2-1; the D is unclear. The CDR3 runs 16 residues. The V gene's germline CDR1 is MNHEY and CDR2 SVGEGT. V was shortened by 0 bases and J by 0 bases, with 9 bases between the two germline ends. The CDR3 loop reads CASSYSFLLSYNEQFF. CDR3 DNA (partial): TGTGCCAGCAGTTACTCGTTTCTCCTCTCCTACAATGAG.

In regard to this clone: Coverage ceases 3 residues before the CDR3 finishes, and the germline J gene fills in the end. V usage is TRBV29-1 and J usage is TRBJ2-1, with D possibly matching TRBD2 (5 bases). The CDR3 has 12 amino acids. V lost 5 bases, J lost 5 bases, and 10 bases lay in between. CDR1 SQVTM and CDR2 ANQGSEA come from the germline V gene. CDR3 bases read: TGCAGCGTTACACGGGGTAACAATGAG. Translating it yields CSVTRGNNE. The whole CDR3 region reads CSVTRGNNEQFF.

Details on this clone: The read stops 3 residues short of the end of the CDR3; the missing end is completed from the germline J gene. V usage is TRBV20-1 and J usage is TRBJ1-2; 7 bases match TRBD1. Germline V lookup: CDR1 DFQATT, CDR2 SNEGSKA (reference sequence). The CDR3 spans 15 residues. V lost 2 bases, J lost 4 bases, and 10 bases stayed unmatched. CDR3 DNA, as far as it was read: TGCAGTGCTAGACCTACCTACAGGGGTCTCTATGGC. It yields the protein CSARPTYRGLYG. The CDR3 in its entirety is CSARPTYRGLYGYTF.

For this clone: Sequencing ends 3 residues short of the CDR3 end; the germline J gene provides the rest. The J gene is TRBJ2-2, the V gene TRBV2; D is perhaps TRBD1 (5 bases). This CDR3 is built from 15 residues. CDR1 SNHLY and CDR2 FYNNEI come from the germline V gene. The V end was cut by 5 bases, the J end by 4 bases, with 14 bases between. The DNA read from the CDR3 is TGTGCCAGCAGTTTCCAGGGTGTGAGCACCGGGGAG. Amino acid sequence: CASSFQGVSTGE. The whole CDR3 sequence reads CASSFQGVSTGELFF. Full variable domain (missing parts from reference TRBV2 and TRBJ2-2): EPEVTQTPSHQVTQMGQEVILRCVPISNHLYFYWYRQILGQKVEFLVSFYNNEISEKSEIFDDQFSVERPDGSNFTLKIRSTKLEDSAMYFCASSFQGVSTGELFFGEGSRLTVL.

A remark on this clone: Read sequence stops 3 residues before the CDR3 end, and the germline J gene provides the missing end. This chain links TRBV20-1 with TRBJ2-1; 14 nucleotides agree with TRBD2. Germline V gene sequence: CDR1 DFQATT, CDR2 SNEGSKA (reference sequence). V lost 0 bases and J lost 2; bases outside the gene matches: 6. The CDR3 loop spans 18 amino acids. The covered CDR3 bases are TGCAGTGCTAGAGACGGGACTAGCGGGAGAGCGGCCTACAATGAG. Protein sequence: CSARDGTSGRAAYNE. The full-length CDR3 reads as CSARDGTSGRAAYNEQFF.

Notes on this clone: The sequenced fragment ends 3 residues before the CDR3 boundary, so the rest is inferred from the germline J gene. The chain has TRBV2 and TRBJ1-1; D might be TRBD1 (5 bases). CDR1 is SNHLY and CDR2 is FYNNEI in the germline V gene. The CDR3 extends over 14 amino acids. The ends were cut back, 10 bases at V and 3 bases at J, with 18 bases in the middle. The covered CDR3 bases are TGTGCCACCGAGGGGAGAATACGGGACACTGAA. This sequence encodes CATEGRIRDTE. The full CDR3 protein reads CATEGRIRDTEAFF.

As regards this clone: The read halts 3 residues ahead of the CDR3 end, with the missing end drawn from the germline J gene. The chain is built from TRBV7-6 and TRBJ2-1; 11 bases align to TRBD1. The CDR3 extends over 16 amino acids. With V trimmed by 5 bases and J by 2 bases, 5 bases remained unmatched. Germline lookup yields CDR1 SGHVS and CDR2 FNYEAQ. This chain's CDR3 is CASSNTGQGAYNEQFF. The part of the CDR3 DNA that was read is TGTGCCAGCAGCAACACGGGACAGGGGGCCTACAATGAG.

In the case of this clone: The read finishes 3 residues shy of the CDR3 end, and the germline J gene is used to complete it. V is TRBV6-1 and J is TRBJ1-1, with 7 bases that match TRBD1. The CDR3 is made up of 13 amino acids. The germline V gene has CDR1 MNHNS and CDR2 SASEGT. The junction had 2 bases not matched to a gene; V was cut back by 4 bases and J by 3 bases. CDR3 DNA, as far as it was read: TGTGCCAGCAGTGTGGACAGGCACACTGAA. Translation gives CASSVDRHTE. The complete CDR3 reads CASSVDRHTEAFF.

The CDR3 bases that were read are TGCAGTGCTCCCGGACTAGCGGGAGCTGGCACCGGGGAG. It encodes CSAPGLAGAGTGE. In full, the CDR3 reads CSAPGLAGAGTGELFF. The chain recombines TRBV20-1 with TRBJ2-2, with TRBD2 matching 13 bases. The read finishes 3 residues shy of the CDR3 end, and the germline J gene is used to complete it. Trimming cost V 5 bases and J 4 bases; bases outside gene matches: 7. This CDR3 is 16 amino acids long. Germline values: CDR1 DFQATT, CDR2 SNEGSKA (reference sequence).

Concerning this clone: The read finishes 3 residues shy of the CDR3 end, and the germline J gene is used to complete it. The genes are TRBV20-1 and TRBJ2-7; 7 bases align to TRBD2. This CDR3 is 15 amino acids long. Trimming took 4 bases from V and 2 from J; bases not matched to a gene: 11. Germline V gene sequence: CDR1 DFQATT, CDR2 SNEGSKA (reference sequence). The covered CDR3 bases are TGCAGTGCTAACCGACCTGATAGCGGGCCCTACGAG. As protein: CSANRPDSGPYE. The whole CDR3 is CSANRPDSGPYEQYF.

On this clone itself: Coverage ceases 3 residues before the CDR3 finishes, and the germline J gene fills in the end. The genes are TRBV18 and TRBJ2-3; 8 nucleotides match TRBD2. Trimming at V came to 0 bases and at J to 4 bases, leaving 3 bases not matched to a gene. The germline V gene encodes CDR1 KGHSH and CDR2 LQKENI. The CDR3 consists of 15 residues. The DNA read from the CDR3 is TGTGCCAGCTCACCACCCCTAGCGGGTTCAGATACG. Encoded protein: CASSPPLAGSDT. The entire CDR3 protein is CASSPPLAGSDTQYF. The full variable domain, rest sourced from reference TRBV18 and TRBJ2-3, is NAGVMQNPRHLVRRRGQEARLRCSPMKGHSHVYWYRQLPEEGLKFMVYLQKENIIDESGMPKERFSAEFPKEGPSILRIQQVVRGDSAAYFCASSPPLAGSDTQYFGPGTRLTVL.

A note on this clone: The CDR3 end falls 3 residues outside the read, so it is completed with the germline J gene. J is TRBJ2-1 and V is TRBV20-1; 7 bases match TRBD2. This CDR3 has 14 residues. Germline trimming cut 0 bases from V and 6 bases from J; bases unmatched to any gene: 5. Germline V CDR1 and CDR2: DFQATT, SNEGSKA (reference sequence). The CDR3 is CSARDSGRGNEQFF. CDR3 DNA, as far as it was read: TGCAGTGCTAGAGATAGTGGGAGGGGCAATGAG.

A remark on this clone: The read stops 3 residues short of the end of the CDR3; the missing end is completed from the germline J gene. The chain links TRBV5-1 to TRBJ2-1; TRBD2 is a possible D gene (6 bases). CDR3 size: 14 residues. Germline V gene data show CDR1 as SGHRS and CDR2 as YFSETQ. The V end was cut by 4 bases, the J end by 7 bases, with 15 bases between. The CDR3 sequence: CASSTRDSTNEQFF. CDR3 bases read: TGCGCCAGCAGCACCCGGGACTCGACTAATGAG.

On this clone itself: The read finishes 3 residues shy of the CDR3 end, and the germline J gene is used to complete it. Other DNA sequences in this specimen translate into the identical CDR3. J is TRBJ1-1 and V is TRBV7-9, with D unclear. Between the trimmed V and J ends, which lost 5 bases and 1 base, there was a span of 8 bases. This CDR3 has 13 amino acids. Germline loops: CDR1 SEHNR, CDR2 FQNEAQ (reference sequence). The CDR3 reads CASSPRGNTEAFF. The covered CDR3 bases are TGTGCCAGCAGCCCCCGGGGGAACACTGAA.

As for this clone: The missing CDR3 end, 3 residues past where the read stops, is filled in from the germline J gene. The chain carries TRBV30 and TRBJ1-6; D not certain. The CDR3 spans 19 residues. Looked up from germline, CDR1 is GTSNPN and CDR2 is SVGIG (reference sequence). V was pared by 0 bases and J by 8 bases, with 26 bases between. The CDR3 bases that were read are TGTGCCTGGAGTGTAAAAATGTTTGTCCCGCGGCGCGAGGATTCACCC. Protein product: CAWSVKMFVPRREDSP. The complete CDR3 reads CAWSVKMFVPRREDSPLHF.

With regard to this clone: The read comes to an end 3 residues before the CDR3 does, leaving the germline J gene to fill in the end. This chain links TRBV2 with TRBJ2-5; TRBD2 agrees at 7 bases. Per the germline V gene, CDR1 is SNHLY and CDR2 is FYNNEI. The CDR3 spans 14 residues. V shed 7 bases and J 2 bases; nucleotides not matched to a gene: 7. CDR3 in amino acids: CASTGQGGQETQYF. CDR3 bases read: TGTGCCAGCACGGGCCAGGGAGGGCAAGAGACC. The variable domain in full, completed from reference TRBV2 and TRBJ2-5, reads EPEVTQTPSHQVTQMGQEVILRCVPISNHLYFYWYRQILGQKVEFLVSFYNNEISEKSEIFDDQFSVERPDGSNFTLKIRSTKLEDSAMYFCASTGQGGQETQYFGPGTRLLVL.

Partial CDR3 DNA: TGCGCCAGCACCTTAGACCCCATACTAGCGGGAGTTCACTACGAG. Translated: CASTLDPILAGVHYE. The full-length CDR3 reads as CASTLDPILAGVHYEQYF. This chain connects TRBV5-1 to TRBJ2-7; 11 bases map to TRBD2. The DNA ends 3 residues before the CDR3 does, and the rest of the CDR3 is filled in from the germline J gene. With 6 bases clipped from V and 3 bases from J, the junction kept 17 bases outside the gene matches. CDR1 is SGHRS and CDR2 is YFSETQ in the germline V gene. This CDR3 contains 18 residues.

Notes on this clone: The CDR3 is cut off 3 residues early in the read; its end comes from the germline J gene. This rearrangement joins TRBV10-3 to TRBJ1-1; 8 bases line up with TRBD1. V trimming: 2 bases; J trimming: 0 bases; junction bases outside the gene matches: 5. Germline assignment: CDR1 ENHRY and CDR2 SYGVKD. The CDR3 extends over 16 amino acids. CDR3 sequence: CAISETGGVMNTEAFF. Incomplete CDR3 DNA: TGTGCCATCAGTGAGACAGGGGGGGTCATGAACACTGAA.

As to this clone: The read halts 3 residues ahead of the CDR3 end, with the missing end drawn from the germline J gene. The genes are TRBV2 and TRBJ1-5; 8 nucleotides match TRBD1. CDR1 is SNHLY and CDR2 is FYNNEI in the germline V gene. This CDR3 region has 13 residues. Losses at the gene ends were 6 bases for V and 5 bases for J; bases not matched to a gene: 3. Partial CDR3 DNA: TGTGCCAGCAGGACAGGGGACCATCAGCCC. Translating it yields CASRTGDHQP. The CDR3, in full, reads CASRTGDHQPQHF.

As for this clone: From the germline J gene comes the end of the CDR3, since the read stops 3 residues before it. The sample carries other DNA sequences with the same CDR3. The chain uses TRBV29-1 and TRBJ1-1; TRBD1 matches 8 bases. This CDR3 is 14 amino acids long. Germline loops: CDR1 SQVTM, CDR2 ANQGSEA. The J segment lost 0 bases and the V segment lost 6 bases, leaving 6 bases of the junction unmatched. CDR3 DNA, as far as it was read: TGCAGCGTGGGGGGCAGGGGGCTGAACACTGAA. Translated: CSVGGRGLNTE. The entire CDR3 protein is CSVGGRGLNTEAFF.

Points on this clone: The read is 3 residues too short to cover the CDR3 end, so that end is filled in from the germline J gene. The chain joins TRBV20-1 to TRBJ2-5, with 8 bases lining up with TRBD2. The CDR3 consists of 16 residues. Germline CDR1 and CDR2: DFQATT and SNEGSKA (reference sequence). Trimming removed 6 bases from V and 2 bases from J; junction bases left unmatched: 14. CDR3 DNA, as far as it was read: TGCAGTGCCACCCTGAGGGCTAGCGGGCCTCAAGAGACC. Amino acids: CSATLRASGPQET. The CDR3 reads in full as CSATLRASGPQETQYF.

This CDR3 is CASSHTGGAAFF. CDR3 DNA (partial): TGTGCCAGCAGCCACACCGGGGGGGCA. This chain connects TRBV7-9 to TRBJ1-1; D perhaps matches TRBD1 (6 bases). The CDR3 goes on 3 residues after the read ends, and that part is filled in from the germline J gene. This CDR3 has 12 residues. Germline V gene sequence: CDR1 SEHNR, CDR2 FQNEAQ (reference sequence).

Notes on this clone: Read coverage stops 3 residues before the CDR3 terminus; the germline J gene supplies the remainder. The V call is TRBV19, the J call TRBJ2-1; D unclear. CDR3 length: 13 residues. CDR1 is LNHDA, CDR2 SQIVND, per germline (reference sequence). V was pared by 3 bases and J by 4 bases, with 7 bases between. CDR3 DNA (partial): TGTGCCAGTAGTATTAGCTGGTACAATGAG. Its protein is CASSISWYNE. The full CDR3 protein reads CASSISWYNEQFF.

Of note for this clone: The read finishes 3 residues shy of the CDR3 end, and the germline J gene is used to complete it. The chain couples TRBV6-4 to TRBJ2-1; 10 positions agree with TRBD2. CDR3 length: 15 residues. CDR1 is MRHNA and CDR2 is SNTAGT in the germline V gene. The V segment lost 5 bases and the J segment 6 bases; nucleotides outside the gene matches: 7. The covered CDR3 bases are TGTGCCAGCAGTAATCTAGCGGGAGTTCCCAATGAG. It codes for CASSNLAGVPNE. The entire CDR3 reads CASSNLAGVPNEQFF.

In regard to this clone: Read data end 3 residues before the CDR3 end; the end is taken from the germline J gene. V and J are TRBV20-1 and TRBJ1-4; D gene ambiguous. The CDR3 contains 14 residues. CDR1 and CDR2 from the germline V gene are DFQATT and SNEGSKA (reference sequence). V shed 5 bases and J shed 0 bases, with 10 bases lying between them. The sequenced CDR3 bases are TGCAGTGCTGTAAAGGTTGCAACTAATGAAAAA. It translates to CSAVKVATNEK. The complete CDR3 sequence is CSAVKVATNEKLFF.

To note about this clone: With the read ending 3 residues before the CDR3 end, the germline J gene is used to fill in that end. V gene TRBV2 combines with J gene TRBJ2-3, with 7 nucleotides matching TRBD2. V shed 5 bases, J shed 4 bases, and the junction held 3 bases outside the gene matches. The germline CDR1 and CDR2 sequences are SNHLY and FYNNEI. The CDR3 length is 13 residues. The sequenced part of the CDR3 DNA is TGTGCCAGCAGTCTAGCGGTATCAGATACG. As protein: CASSLAVSDT. The whole CDR3 reads CASSLAVSDTQYF.